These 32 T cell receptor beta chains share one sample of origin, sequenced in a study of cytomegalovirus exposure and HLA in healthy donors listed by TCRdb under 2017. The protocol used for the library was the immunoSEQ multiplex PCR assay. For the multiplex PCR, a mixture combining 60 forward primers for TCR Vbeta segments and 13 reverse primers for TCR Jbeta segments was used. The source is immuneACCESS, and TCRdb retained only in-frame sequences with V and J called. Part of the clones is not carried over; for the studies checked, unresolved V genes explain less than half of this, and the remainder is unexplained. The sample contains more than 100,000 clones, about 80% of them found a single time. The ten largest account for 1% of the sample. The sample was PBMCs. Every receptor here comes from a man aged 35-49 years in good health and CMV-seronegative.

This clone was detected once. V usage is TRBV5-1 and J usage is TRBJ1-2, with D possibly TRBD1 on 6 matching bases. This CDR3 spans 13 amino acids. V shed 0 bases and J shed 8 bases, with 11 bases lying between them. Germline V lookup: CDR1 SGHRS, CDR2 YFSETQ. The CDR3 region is CASSLGSGDGYTF. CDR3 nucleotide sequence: TGCGCCAGCAGCTTGGGGTCAGGGGACGGCTACACCTTC.

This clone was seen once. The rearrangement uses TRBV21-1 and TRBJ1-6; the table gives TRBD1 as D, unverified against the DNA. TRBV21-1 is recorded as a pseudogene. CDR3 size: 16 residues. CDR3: CASSKGDRGNPPPLHF. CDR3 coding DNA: TGTGCCAGCAGCAAAGGGGACAGGGGAAATCCTCCACCCCTCCACTTT.

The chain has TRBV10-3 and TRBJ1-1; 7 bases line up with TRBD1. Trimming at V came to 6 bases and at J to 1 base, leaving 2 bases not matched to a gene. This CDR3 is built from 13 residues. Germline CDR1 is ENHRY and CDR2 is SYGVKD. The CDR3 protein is CAIRQGTNTEAFF. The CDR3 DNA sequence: TGTGCCATCAGACAGGGGACGAACACTGAAGCTTTCTTT.

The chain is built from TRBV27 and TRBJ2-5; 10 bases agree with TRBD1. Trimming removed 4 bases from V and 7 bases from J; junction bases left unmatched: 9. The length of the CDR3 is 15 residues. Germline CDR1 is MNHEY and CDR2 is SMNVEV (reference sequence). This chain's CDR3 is CASSWDRGHSGTQYF. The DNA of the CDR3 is TGTGCCAGCAGTTGGGACAGGGGCCACTCGGGGACCCAGTACTTC.

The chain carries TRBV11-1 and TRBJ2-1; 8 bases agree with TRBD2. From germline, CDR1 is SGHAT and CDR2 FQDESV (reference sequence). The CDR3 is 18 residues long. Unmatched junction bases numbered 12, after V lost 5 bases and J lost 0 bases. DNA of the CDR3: TGTGCCAGCAGCCCGAGGACGACTAGCGCAAGCTCCTACAATGAGCAGTTCTTC. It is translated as CASSPRTTSASSYNEQFF.

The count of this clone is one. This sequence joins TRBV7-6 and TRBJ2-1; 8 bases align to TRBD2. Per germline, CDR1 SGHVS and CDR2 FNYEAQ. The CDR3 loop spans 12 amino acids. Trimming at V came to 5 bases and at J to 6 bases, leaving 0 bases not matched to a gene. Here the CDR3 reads CASSTSGNEQFF. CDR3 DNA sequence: TGTGCCAGCAGCACTAGCGGCAATGAGCAGTTCTTC.

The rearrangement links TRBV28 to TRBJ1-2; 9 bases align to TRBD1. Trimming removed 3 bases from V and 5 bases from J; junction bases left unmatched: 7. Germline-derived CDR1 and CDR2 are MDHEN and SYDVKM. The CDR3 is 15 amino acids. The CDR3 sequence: CASSLADRGRYGYTF. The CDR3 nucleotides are TGTGCCAGCAGTTTGGCGGACAGGGGACGATATGGCTACACCTTC.

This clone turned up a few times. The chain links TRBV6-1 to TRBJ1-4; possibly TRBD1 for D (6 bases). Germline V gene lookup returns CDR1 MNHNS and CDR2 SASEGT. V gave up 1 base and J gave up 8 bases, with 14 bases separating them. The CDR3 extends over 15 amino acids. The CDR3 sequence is CASSEGAGDKEKLFF. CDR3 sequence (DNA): TGTGCCAGCAGTGAAGGGGCAGGGGACAAGGAAAAACTGTTTTTT.

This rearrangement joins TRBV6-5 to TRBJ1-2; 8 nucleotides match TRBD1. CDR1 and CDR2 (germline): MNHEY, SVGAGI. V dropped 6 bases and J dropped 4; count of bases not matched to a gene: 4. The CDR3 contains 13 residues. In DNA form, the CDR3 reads TGTGCCAGCAGGGGCGGACAGGGCTATGGCTACACCTTC. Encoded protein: CASRGGQGYGYTF.

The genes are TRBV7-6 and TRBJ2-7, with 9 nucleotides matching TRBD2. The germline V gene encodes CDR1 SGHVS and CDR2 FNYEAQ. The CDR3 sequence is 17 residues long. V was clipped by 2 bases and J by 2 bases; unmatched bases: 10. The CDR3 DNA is TGTGCCAGCAGCTTACGCGTAGCGGGAGCGGCGCCCTACGAGCAGTACTTC. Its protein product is CASSLRVAGAAPYEQYF.

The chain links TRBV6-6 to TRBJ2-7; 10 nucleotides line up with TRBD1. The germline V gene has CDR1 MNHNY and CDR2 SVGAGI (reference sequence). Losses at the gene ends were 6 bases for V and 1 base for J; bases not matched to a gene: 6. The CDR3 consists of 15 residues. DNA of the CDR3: TGTGCCAGCAGGGCCGGACAGGGGGATTCCTACGAGCAGTACTTC. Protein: CASRAGQGDSYEQYF.

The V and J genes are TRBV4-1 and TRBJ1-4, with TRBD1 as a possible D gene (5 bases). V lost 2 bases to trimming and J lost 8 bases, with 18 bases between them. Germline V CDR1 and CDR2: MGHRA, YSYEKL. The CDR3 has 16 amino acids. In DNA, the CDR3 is TGCGCCAGCAGCCAATCGAGCGGGGGAAGTCAAGAAAAACTGTTTTTT. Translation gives CASSQSSGGSQEKLFF.

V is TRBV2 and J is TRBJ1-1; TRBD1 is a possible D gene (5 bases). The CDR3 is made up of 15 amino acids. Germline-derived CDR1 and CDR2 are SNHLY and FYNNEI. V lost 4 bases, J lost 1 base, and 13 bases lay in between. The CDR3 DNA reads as TGTGCCAGCAGTGCGCTACAGGTGGGGAACACTGAAGCTTTCTTT. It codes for CASSALQVGNTEAFF. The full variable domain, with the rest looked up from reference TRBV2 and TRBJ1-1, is EPEVTQTPSHQVTQMGQEVILRCVPISNHLYFYWYRQILGQKVEFLVSFYNNEISEKSEIFDDQFSVERPDGSNFTLKIRSTKLEDSAMYFCASSALQVGNTEAFFGQGTRLTVV.

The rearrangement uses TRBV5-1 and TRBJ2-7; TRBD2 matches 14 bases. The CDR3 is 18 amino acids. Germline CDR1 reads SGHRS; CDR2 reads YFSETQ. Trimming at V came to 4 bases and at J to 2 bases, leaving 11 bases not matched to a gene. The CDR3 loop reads CASSLGQRGLAGAYEQYF. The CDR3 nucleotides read TGCGCCAGCAGCCTAGGACAGAGGGGACTAGCGGGGGCCTACGAGCAGTACTTC.

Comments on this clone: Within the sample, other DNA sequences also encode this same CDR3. This CDR3 is CASKLAGGDTQYF. As DNA, the CDR3 is TGTGCCAGCAAACTAGCGGGGGGGGATACGCAGTATTTT. This chain joins TRBV27 and TRBJ2-3; 13 nucleotides align to TRBD2. The germline CDR1 and CDR2 sequences are MNHEY and SMNVEV (reference sequence). The CDR3 covers 13 residues. J lost 6 bases, V lost 7 bases, and 1 base had no gene match.

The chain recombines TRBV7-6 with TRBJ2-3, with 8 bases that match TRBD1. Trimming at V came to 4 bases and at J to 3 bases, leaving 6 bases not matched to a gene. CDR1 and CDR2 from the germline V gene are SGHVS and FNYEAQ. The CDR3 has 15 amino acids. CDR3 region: CASSSRQGTTDTQYF. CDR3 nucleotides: TGTGCCAGCAGCTCGCGACAGGGGACTACAGATACGCAGTATTTT. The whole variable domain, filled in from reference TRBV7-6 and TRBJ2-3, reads GAGVSQSPRYKVTKRGQDVALRCDPISGHVSLYWYRQALGQGPEFLTYFNYEAQQDKSGLPNDRFSAERPEGSISTLTIQRTEQRDSAMYRCASSSRQGTTDTQYFGPGTRLTVL.

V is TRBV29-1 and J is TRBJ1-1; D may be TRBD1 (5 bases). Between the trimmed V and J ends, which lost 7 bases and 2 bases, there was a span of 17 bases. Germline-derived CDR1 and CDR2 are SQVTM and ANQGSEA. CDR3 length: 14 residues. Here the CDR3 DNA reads TGCAGCGGTCGCCTGACAGAAAAAAACACTGAAGCTTTCTTT. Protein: CSGRLTEKNTEAFF.

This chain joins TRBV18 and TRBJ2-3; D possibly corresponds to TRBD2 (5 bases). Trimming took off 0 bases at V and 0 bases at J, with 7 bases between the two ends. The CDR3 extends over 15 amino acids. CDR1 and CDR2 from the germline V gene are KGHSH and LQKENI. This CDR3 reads CASSPPGVSTDTQYF. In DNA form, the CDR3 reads TGTGCCAGCTCACCACCCGGGGTTAGCACAGATACGCAGTATTTT.

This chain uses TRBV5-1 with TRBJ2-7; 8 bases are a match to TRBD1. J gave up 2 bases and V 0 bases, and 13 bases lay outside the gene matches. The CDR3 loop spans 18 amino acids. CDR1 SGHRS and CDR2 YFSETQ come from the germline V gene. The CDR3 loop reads CASSLGASGTGHPYEQYF. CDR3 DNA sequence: TGCGCCAGCAGCTTGGGAGCCTCCGGGACAGGACATCCCTACGAGCAGTACTTC. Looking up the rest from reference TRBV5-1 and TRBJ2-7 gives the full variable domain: KAGVTQTPRYLIKTRGQQVTLSCSPISGHRSVSWYQQTPGQGLQFLFEYFSETQRNKGNFPGRFSGRQFSNSRSEMNVSTLELGDSALYLCASSLGASGTGHPYEQYFGPGTRLTVT.

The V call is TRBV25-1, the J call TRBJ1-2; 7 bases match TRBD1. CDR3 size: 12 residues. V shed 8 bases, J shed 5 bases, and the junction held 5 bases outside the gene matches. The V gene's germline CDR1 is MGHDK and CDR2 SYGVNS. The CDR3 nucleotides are TGTGCCAGCCTCGGGACAGCTTATGGCTACACCTTC. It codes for CASLGTAYGYTF.

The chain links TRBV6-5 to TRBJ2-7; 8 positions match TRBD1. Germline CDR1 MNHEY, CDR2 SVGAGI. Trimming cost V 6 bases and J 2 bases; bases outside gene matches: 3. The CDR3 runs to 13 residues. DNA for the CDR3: TGTGCCAGCAGGGGACAGGCCACCTACGAGCAGTACTTC. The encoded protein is CASRGQATYEQYF.

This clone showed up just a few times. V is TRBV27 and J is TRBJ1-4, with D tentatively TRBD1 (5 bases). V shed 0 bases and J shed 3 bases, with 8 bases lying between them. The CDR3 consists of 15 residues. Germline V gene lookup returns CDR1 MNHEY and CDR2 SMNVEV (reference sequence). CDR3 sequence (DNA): TGTGCCAGCAGTTTATCCAGGGTCGCTAATGAAAAACTGTTTTTT. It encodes CASSLSRVANEKLFF.

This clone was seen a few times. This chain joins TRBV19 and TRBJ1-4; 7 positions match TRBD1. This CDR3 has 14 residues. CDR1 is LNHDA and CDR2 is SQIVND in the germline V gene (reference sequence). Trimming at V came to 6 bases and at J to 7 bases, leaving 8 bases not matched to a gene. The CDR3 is CASRETGQGEKLFF. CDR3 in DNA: TGTGCCAGTAGGGAGACAGGGCAAGGTGAAAAACTGTTTTTT.

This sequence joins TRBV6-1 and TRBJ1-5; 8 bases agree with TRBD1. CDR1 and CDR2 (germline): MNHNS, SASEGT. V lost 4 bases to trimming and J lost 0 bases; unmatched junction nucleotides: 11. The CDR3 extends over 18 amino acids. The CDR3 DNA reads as TGTGCCAGCAGTGCACCGGGACAGGCCGATTATAGCAATCAGCCCCAGCATTTT. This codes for CASSAPGQADYSNQPQHF.

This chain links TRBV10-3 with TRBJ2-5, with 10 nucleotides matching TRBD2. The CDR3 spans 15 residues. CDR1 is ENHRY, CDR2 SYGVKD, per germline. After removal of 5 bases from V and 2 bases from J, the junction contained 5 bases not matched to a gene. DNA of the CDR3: TGTGCCATCAGTCGACTAGCGGGCCCACAAGAGACCCAGTACTTC. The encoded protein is CAISRLAGPQETQYF.

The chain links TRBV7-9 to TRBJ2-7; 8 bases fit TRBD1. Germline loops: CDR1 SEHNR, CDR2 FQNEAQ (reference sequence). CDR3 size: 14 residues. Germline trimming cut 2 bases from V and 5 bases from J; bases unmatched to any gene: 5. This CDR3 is CASSLHRGIHEQYF. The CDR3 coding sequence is TGTGCCAGCAGCTTACACAGGGGGATTCACGAGCAGTACTTC.

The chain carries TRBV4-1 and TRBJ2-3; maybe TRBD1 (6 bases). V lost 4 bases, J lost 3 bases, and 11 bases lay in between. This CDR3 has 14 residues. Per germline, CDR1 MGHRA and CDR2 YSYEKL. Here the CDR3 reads CASSPQGRTDTQYF. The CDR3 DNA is TGCGCCAGCAGCCCTCAGGGGCGAACAGATACGCAGTATTTT.

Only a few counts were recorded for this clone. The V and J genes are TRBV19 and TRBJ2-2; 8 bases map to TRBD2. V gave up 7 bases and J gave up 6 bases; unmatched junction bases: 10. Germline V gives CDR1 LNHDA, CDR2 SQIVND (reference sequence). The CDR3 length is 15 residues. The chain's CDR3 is CASNMEAGGPGELFF. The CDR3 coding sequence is TGTGCCAGTAATATGGAGGCGGGGGGACCCGGGGAGCTGTTTTTT.

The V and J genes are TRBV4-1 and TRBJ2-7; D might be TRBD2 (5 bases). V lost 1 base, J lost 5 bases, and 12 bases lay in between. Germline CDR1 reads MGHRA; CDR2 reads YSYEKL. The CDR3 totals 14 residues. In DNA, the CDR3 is TGCGCCAGCAGCCAAGTGGTGGGAGAACACGAGCAGTACTTC. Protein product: CASSQVVGEHEQYF.

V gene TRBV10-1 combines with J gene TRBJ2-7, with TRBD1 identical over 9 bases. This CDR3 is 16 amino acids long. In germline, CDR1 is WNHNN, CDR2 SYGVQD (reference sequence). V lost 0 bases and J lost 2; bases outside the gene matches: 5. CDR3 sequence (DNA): TGCGCCAGCAGTGAGTCGCCGGGACAGGGTCCCTACGAGCAGTACTTC. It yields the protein CASSESPGQGPYEQYF.

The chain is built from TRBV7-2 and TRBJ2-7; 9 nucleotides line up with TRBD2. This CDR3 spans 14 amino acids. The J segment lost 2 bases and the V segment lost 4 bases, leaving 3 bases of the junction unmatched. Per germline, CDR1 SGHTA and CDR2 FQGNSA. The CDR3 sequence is CASSSGLAPYEQYF. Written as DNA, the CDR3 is TGTGCCAGCAGCTCGGGACTAGCTCCCTACGAGCAGTACTTC. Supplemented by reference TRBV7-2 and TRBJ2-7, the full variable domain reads GAGVSQSPSNKVTEKGKDVELRCDPISGHTALYWYRQSLGQGLEFLIYFQGNSAPDKSGLPSDRFSAERTGGSVSTLTIQRTQQEDSAVYLCASSSGLAPYEQYFGPGTRLTVT.

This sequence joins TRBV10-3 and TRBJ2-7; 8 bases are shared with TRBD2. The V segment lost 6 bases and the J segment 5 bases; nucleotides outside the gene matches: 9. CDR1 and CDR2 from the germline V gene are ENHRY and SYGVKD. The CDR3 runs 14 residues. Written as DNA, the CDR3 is TGTGCCATCAGGAGGGGGACTAGTAGCAACGAGCAGTACTTC. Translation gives CAIRRGTSSNEQYF.